The 28 T cell receptor beta chains given below trace back to one sample, sequenced in a study of T cells after yellow fever vaccination. TCRdb independently ran MiXCR on the 5' RACE reads; one entry per CDR3 protein. The sample comprises 320,000 or so distinct CDR3 sequences, approximately 8% of which are singletons, and 15% to 20% rests with the top ten. The specimen was PBMCs, collected about 49 days after the first yellow fever vaccination. All receptors derive from a man in his late teens or twenties who received the YFV17D yellow fever vaccine.

This chain links TRBV15 with TRBJ2-2; 8 nucleotides line up with TRBD1. The CDR3 sequence is 16 residues long. The V gene end was trimmed by 3 bases and the J gene end by 2 bases; junction bases not matched to a gene: 5. Per the germline V gene, CDR1 is LNHNV and CDR2 is YYDKDF (reference sequence). CDR3 bases: TGTGCCACCAGCAGCAGGACAGGGATCAACACCGGGGAGCTGTTTTTT. This codes for CATSSRTGINTGELFF.

This rearrangement joins TRBV20-1 to TRBJ1-5; no firm D call. CDR3 length equals 14 residues. V dropped 1 base and J dropped 2 bases, with 9 bases sitting between them. The germline V gene has CDR1 DFQATT and CDR2 SNEGSKA (reference sequence). CDR3 bases: TGCAGTGCTAGAGGAGGTGCAGGCAATCAGCCCCAGCATTTT. Residues: CSARGGAGNQPQHF.

This chain uses TRBV28 with TRBJ1-6, with TRBD1 identical over 8 bases. The length of the CDR3 is 16 residues. V dropped 4 bases and J dropped 6; count of bases not matched to a gene: 8. From germline, CDR1 is MDHEN and CDR2 SYDVKM. The CDR3 DNA sequence: TGTGCCAGCAGTTCTCCCGGGACAGGTCTTAATTCACCCCTCCACTTT. Protein: CASSSPGTGLNSPLHF.

This chain's CDR3 is CASSQAGGQGAQYF. In DNA form, the CDR3 reads TGCGCCAGCAGCCAAGCTGGGGGACAGGGAGCGCAGTATTTT. The J gene is TRBJ2-3, the V gene TRBV4-3; 9 bases line up with TRBD1. The V gene's germline CDR1 is LGHNA and CDR2 YSLEER. The V and J ends lost 1 base and 10 bases, in that order; junction bases with no gene match: 6. The CDR3 contains 14 residues.

This chain joins TRBV12-3 or TRBV12-4 and TRBJ1-2, with D possibly being TRBD1 (5 bases). The CDR3 contains 14 residues. V gave up 6 bases and J gave up 4 bases, with 15 bases separating them. CDR3 loop: CASSLQAAGYGYTF. DNA of the CDR3: TGTGCCAGCAGCTTACAGGCTGCGGGCTATGGCTACACCTTC.

This clonotype appeared a few times. This chain connects TRBV9 to TRBJ2-5; D tentatively fits TRBD1 or TRBD2 (5 bases each). This CDR3 is built from 15 residues. Trimming stripped 4 bases from V and 1 base from J, with 14 bases between. Germline V gives CDR1 SGDLS, CDR2 YYNGEE. The CDR3 is CASSSARGTQETQYF. DNA for the CDR3: TGTGCCAGCAGCTCCGCGCGAGGGACCCAAGAGACCCAGTACTTC.

The rearrangement links TRBV7-2 to TRBJ2-3, with 7 bases fitting TRBD1. J lost 1 base, V lost 4 bases, and 5 bases had no gene match. CDR1 and CDR2 from the germline V gene are SGHTA and FQGNSA. This CDR3 has 15 amino acids. The CDR3 bases are TGTGCCAGCAGCTCACAGGGGACGCGCACAGATACGCAGTATTTT. It is translated as CASSSQGTRTDTQYF.

This clonotype was picked up a small number of times. The V gene is TRBV7-2, the J gene TRBJ2-1; 13 bases align to TRBD2. Looked up from germline, CDR1 is SGHTA and CDR2 is FQGNSA. The junction had 6 bases not matched to a gene; V was cut back by 5 bases and J by 8 bases. The CDR3 has 15 residues. The CDR3 spells CASSNRLAGGDEQFF. CDR3 DNA: TGTGCCAGCAGCAACCGACTAGCGGGGGGCGATGAGCAGTTCTTC.

This clonotype occurred many times. The chain uses TRBV12-3 or TRBV12-4 and TRBJ1-6; D is ambiguous. Trimming took off 1 base at V and 7 bases at J, with 8 bases between the two ends. The CDR3 is 14 residues long. This chain's CDR3 is CASSLDRANSPLHF. The CDR3, as DNA: TGTGCCAGCAGTTTAGACAGAGCCAATTCACCCCTCCACTTT.

This clonotype has only a few counts. J is TRBJ1-6 and V is TRBV11-2; weak D call: TRBD1 (5 bases). The CDR3 covers 14 residues. CDR1 SGHAT and CDR2 FQNNGV come from the germline V gene. With 5 bases removed from V and 15 bases from J, the gap between germline ends came to 20 bases. CDR3 protein: CASSTGTRETLLHF. The CDR3 bases are TGTGCCAGCAGCACCGGGACCCGGGAAACCCTCCTCCACTTT.

This clonotype was picked up a small number of times. The chain is built from TRBV19 and TRBJ2-3, with 9 positions matching TRBD1. Germline assignment: CDR1 LNHDA and CDR2 SQIVND (reference sequence). The V and J ends lost 9 bases and 0 bases, in that order; junction bases with no gene match: 4. CDR3 length: 14 amino acids. DNA of the CDR3: TGTGCCAGCGGACAGGGGCAGAGCACAGATACGCAGTATTTT. Translated: CASGQGQSTDTQYF.

This clonotype was picked up a small number of times. V is TRBV12-3 or TRBV12-4 and J is TRBJ1-4; the D gene is possibly TRBD1 (6 bases). The ends were cut back, 1 base at V and 0 bases at J, with 6 bases in the middle. The CDR3 contains 15 residues. The CDR3 here is CASSLEGATNEKLFF. In nucleotides, the CDR3 is TGTGCCAGCAGTTTAGAGGGGGCAACTAATGAAAAACTGTTTTTT.

This clonotype has more than one count but fewer than ten. V usage is TRBV25-1 and J usage is TRBJ2-5; 11 bases fit TRBD1. The CDR3 has 18 residues. Germline V lookup: CDR1 MGHDK, CDR2 SYGVNS. After removal of 3 bases from V and 5 bases from J, the junction contained 14 bases not matched to a gene. In DNA form, the CDR3 reads TGTGCCAGCAGTGACCAGGACAGGGGGCTACCCAGGGGGGAGACCCAGTACTTC. This codes for CASSDQDRGLPRGETQYF.

This clonotype was recorded a few times. The rearrangement uses TRBV12-3 or TRBV12-4 and TRBJ1-2; D not resolved. V lost 7 bases and J 7 bases, leaving 19 bases between the germline ends. The CDR3 is 14 residues long. The CDR3 DNA is TGTGCCAGCACGGAGGCCTCAGAGATGCGTGGCTACACCTTC. It codes for CASTEASEMRGYTF.

The rearrangement joins TRBV20-1 to TRBJ2-1; the D is unclear. This CDR3 spans 13 amino acids. V lost 7 bases to trimming and J lost 5 bases, with 15 bases between them. CDR1 is DFQATT and CDR2 is SNEGSKA in the germline V gene (reference sequence). CDR3 sequence (DNA): TGCAGTGGTCCCAATTCCCCTGACAATGAGCAGTTCTTC. Protein: CSGPNSPDNEQFF.

V is TRBV5-4 and J is TRBJ2-3; D may be TRBD2 (6 bases). V dropped 1 base and J dropped 2 bases, with 23 bases sitting between them. The CDR3 consists of 19 residues. Germline V lookup: CDR1 SGHNT, CDR2 YYREEE (reference sequence). The CDR3 nucleotides read TGTGCCAGCAGCTTGAAGAGCGGGTCCACGGGGTCTTTCACAGATACGCAGTATTTT. This gives the protein CASSLKSGSTGSFTDTQYF.

The chain has TRBV15 and TRBJ2-2; 11 bases match TRBD2. The CDR3 consists of 18 residues. The trim removed 3 bases at V and 6 bases at J, leaving 12 bases unmatched. Germline V gene sequence: CDR1 LNHNV, CDR2 YYDKDF (reference sequence). The CDR3 nucleotides read TGTGCCACCAGCAGGGATAGACTAGCGGGGTCCAAAGCCGGGGAGCTGTTTTTT. Its translation: CATSRDRLAGSKAGELFF.

The rearrangement uses TRBV5-4 and TRBJ1-3; 12 bases map to TRBD1. After removal of 4 bases from V and 0 bases from J, the junction contained 5 bases not matched to a gene. The germline V gene encodes CDR1 SGHNT and CDR2 YYREEE (reference sequence). CDR3 length equals 17 residues. The CDR3 DNA reads TGTGCCAGCAGCAAGCCGGGACAGGGGGCCTCTGGAAACACCATATATTTT. This translates into CASSKPGQGASGNTIYF.

This clonotype was found a few times. The genes are TRBV13 and TRBJ2-7; 8 bases agree with TRBD2. This CDR3 is 18 amino acids long. Germline values: CDR1 PRHDT, CDR2 FYEKMQ (reference sequence). Losses at the gene ends were 2 bases for V and 3 bases for J; bases not matched to a gene: 15. The CDR3 loop is CASSLTGHAGGTYYEQYF. DNA for the CDR3: TGTGCCAGCAGCTTAACGGGTCATGCGGGAGGAACCTACTACGAGCAGTACTTC.

This clonotype was recorded at least ten times. The chain's CDR3 is CATKGGGKTDEQYV. The CDR3, as DNA: TGTGCCACCAAAGGGGGCGGAAAAACTGACGAGCAGTACGTC. The chain couples TRBV21-1 to TRBJ2-7; the table names TRBD1, a call not compared with the DNA. TRBV21-1 is noted as a pseudogene. The CDR3 runs to 14 residues.

The table lists this clonotype with a few counts. In DNA, the CDR3 is TGTGCCAGCAGCCTGACGGGGGGCCCCCCGACGGAGACCCAGTACTTC. This encodes CASSLTGGPPTETQYF. The rearrangement links TRBV6-1 to TRBJ2-5; TRBD2 is a possible D gene (7 bases). CDR3 length equals 16 residues. V was clipped by 6 bases and J by 5 bases, with 22 bases between them. Germline V gene lookup returns CDR1 MNHNS and CDR2 SASEGT.

This clonotype occurred a few times. This sequence joins TRBV29-1 and TRBJ1-1; D unresolved. Trimming removed 1 base at V and 11 bases at J, with 11 bases between. Germline CDR1 and CDR2: SQVTM and ANQGSEA. The CDR3 covers 11 residues. The CDR3 region is CSVEGTLWAFF. In DNA, the CDR3 is TGCAGCGTTGAAGGGACGTTATGGGCTTTCTTT.

This clonotype was seen repeatedly, ten times or more. V is TRBV12-3 or TRBV12-4 and J is TRBJ2-7, with 8 nucleotides matching TRBD1. Germline trimming cut 6 bases from V and 7 bases from J; bases unmatched to any gene: 5. This CDR3 is built from 12 residues. The CDR3 DNA is TGTGCCAGCAGGCAGGGGGCCGGGGAGCAGTACTTC. Translating gives CASRQGAGEQYF.

This clonotype came up a few times. The genes are TRBV9 and TRBJ2-5; the match to TRBD2 covers 8 bases. CDR3 length: 16 residues. Germline assignment: CDR1 SGDLS and CDR2 YYNGEE. Trimming cost V 1 base and J 5 bases; bases outside gene matches: 10. The CDR3 nucleotides are TGTGCCAGCAGCGTATTTAGCGGGGTGGGATCGGAGACCCAGTACTTC. This translates into CASSVFSGVGSETQYF.

The chain recombines TRBV5-4 with TRBJ1-1; D remains unclear. Trimming cost V 2 bases and J 0 bases, with 8 bases left between them. This CDR3 contains 14 residues. Germline lookup yields CDR1 SGHNT and CDR2 YYREEE (reference sequence). The DNA for the CDR3 is TGTGCCAGCAGCTTCGAGTTCATGAACACTGAAGCTTTCTTT. This gives the protein CASSFEFMNTEAFF.

This clonotype has more than one count but fewer than ten. The chain employs TRBV25-1 and TRBJ2-1; D perhaps matches TRBD2 (6 bases). From germline, CDR1 is MGHDK and CDR2 SYGVNS. Trimming shortened V by 9 bases and J by 1 base, and 10 bases separated the two germline ends. CDR3 length: 13 amino acids. As DNA, the CDR3 is TGTGCCAGTGAAGGACTATCCTACAATGAGCAGTTCTTC. Amino acid sequence: CASEGLSYNEQFF.

The rearrangement uses TRBV9 and TRBJ2-2; D gene uncertain. CDR3 size: 13 residues. The ends were cut back, 6 bases at V and 2 bases at J, with 8 bases in the middle. Germline CDR1 SGDLS, CDR2 YYNGEE. The CDR3 sequence is CASTTPNTGELFF. In DNA form, the CDR3 reads TGTGCCAGCACGACACCCAACACCGGGGAGCTGTTTTTT.

This clonotype was counted a few times. The gene calls are TRBV7-8 and TRBJ1-2; D remains ambiguous. Trimming left V 2 bases short and J 8 bases short, with 12 bases between. Germline V CDR1 and CDR2: SGHVS, FQNEAQ. The CDR3 has 13 residues. The CDR3 DNA is TGTGCCAGCAGCTTAAAAGGGCCGGGGGGCTACACCTTC. Protein product: CASSLKGPGGYTF.